These 26 T cell receptor beta chains originate from one sample sequenced in a study of T cells expressing NK-cell markers. TCRdb reprocessed the 5' RACE reads and reports one entry per CDR3 protein, with no DNA. This table lists over 150,000 distinct CDR3 sequences. Sequencing was done on a sample of blood T cells: a sorted CD56 or NKG2C T cell subset, CD4+ or CD8+ T cells, or bulk PBMC T cells (not recorded which). These receptors came from a man aged 18 to 69 in good health.

The rearrangement uses TRBV20-1 and TRBJ2-6; the D gene TCRdb calls, TRBD1, cannot be checked with no DNA. CDR3 size: 18 residues. The germline gives CDR1 DFQATT, CDR2 SNEGSKA (reference sequence). The CDR3 reads CSARVVEPLGSGANVLTF.

The chain uses TRBV14 and TRBJ1-2. This CDR3 comprises 15 residues. From germline, CDR1 is SGHDN and CDR2 FVKESK. CDR3 protein: CASSQDLSRNYGYTF.

This rearrangement joins TRBV24-1 to TRBJ2-1; TCRdb calls TRBD1, which cannot be checked without DNA. The V gene's germline CDR1 is KGHDR and CDR2 SFDVKD. This CDR3 is built from 13 residues. The CDR3 reads CATSDQRDGEQFF.

The chain couples TRBV5-8 to TRBJ1-4. The CDR3 loop spans 15 amino acids. Germline V lookup: CDR1 SGHTS, CDR2 YDEGEE. The chain's CDR3 is CASSYQMGIGEKLFF.

V gene TRBV27 combines with J gene TRBJ2-7; TCRdb proposes TRBD1, but this gene call is untestable without DNA. The CDR3 loop spans 13 amino acids. The germline gives CDR1 MNHEY, CDR2 SMNVEV (reference sequence). The CDR3: CASSLDTNYEQYF.

This chain connects TRBV5-1 to TRBJ1-2; TCRdb indicates TRBD1, and absent DNA this call remains unverified. CDR1 and CDR2 from the germline V gene are SGHRS and YFSETQ. The CDR3 sequence is 15 residues long. CDR3 residues: CASSFQDRGFDGYTF.

The chain uses TRBV11-1 and TRBJ2-5. CDR3 length: 16 residues. Germline V gene sequence: CDR1 SGHAT, CDR2 FQDESV (reference sequence). CDR3 protein: CASSLGRSLMGETQYF.

V gene TRBV12-3 or TRBV12-4 combines with J gene TRBJ2-1; TCRdb's D call of TRBD1 is untestable without DNA. CDR3 length equals 13 residues. This CDR3 reads CASDQTGYNEQFF.

The chain joins TRBV19 to TRBJ1-2. Per germline, CDR1 LNHDA and CDR2 SQIVND (reference sequence). This CDR3 is built from 11 residues. The chain's CDR3 is CASSILYGYTF.

The chain carries TRBV5-5 and TRBJ2-7; TCRdb reports TRBD1, a call that lacks DNA to check it against. The CDR3 has 18 residues. From germline, CDR1 is SGHKS and CDR2 YYEKEE (reference sequence). CDR3 region: CASSYFWRPPGQGLEQYF.

The chain uses TRBV2 and TRBJ2-7. The length of the CDR3 is 15 residues. Looked up from germline, CDR1 is SNHLY and CDR2 is FYNNEI. CDR3 protein: CASMSMDRGPYEQYF.

V is TRBV2 and J is TRBJ2-2. The CDR3 has 15 amino acids. Germline loops: CDR1 SNHLY, CDR2 FYNNEI. Here the CDR3 reads CASSELDGNTGELFF.

The chain has TRBV18 and TRBJ2-1; TCRdb's assignment of TRBD2 cannot be checked, as there is no DNA. Germline assignment: CDR1 KGHSH and CDR2 LQKENI. The CDR3 has 16 amino acids. The CDR3 sequence is CASSPIDGIDYNEQFF.

The chain has TRBV6-1 and TRBJ1-1; the D gene TCRdb calls, TRBD1, cannot be checked with no DNA. The CDR3 extends over 15 amino acids. The germline gives CDR1 MNHNS, CDR2 SASEGT. The CDR3 is CASSEETGLNTEAFF.

This chain uses TRBV5-6 with TRBJ2-7; the D gene TCRdb calls, TRBD1, cannot be checked with no DNA. CDR1 and CDR2 from the germline V gene are SGHDT and YYEEEE. The CDR3 has 17 amino acids. This CDR3 reads CASSFPGQGLPNYEQYF.

The chain employs TRBV27 and TRBJ2-3; TCRdb indicates TRBD2, and absent DNA this call remains unverified. This CDR3 spans 16 amino acids. Germline CDR1 reads MNHEY; CDR2 reads SMNVEV (reference sequence). The CDR3 region is CASSSGGTISTDTQYF.

This sequence joins TRBV4-1 and TRBJ2-7; the TRBD1 assignment by TCRdb is unverifiable without DNA. From germline, CDR1 is MGHRA and CDR2 YSYEKL. This CDR3 comprises 15 residues. This CDR3 is CASSQWTGGTYEQYF.

The J gene is TRBJ2-3, the V gene TRBV24-1. The CDR3 sequence is 15 residues long. Germline V CDR1 and CDR2: KGHDR, SFDVKD. The CDR3: CATGTSLGGTDTQYF.

The chain carries TRBV12-3 or TRBV12-4 and TRBJ1-1; TCRdb gives TRBD1 as the D gene, but with no DNA this cannot be confirmed. The CDR3 runs to 12 residues. The CDR3 loop reads CASSQQGRSAFF.

The chain links TRBV12-3 or TRBV12-4 to TRBJ1-5; the TCRdb D gene call, TRBD1, has no DNA to confirm it. This CDR3 spans 17 amino acids. The chain's CDR3 is CASGYSLGGKGNQPQHF.

The genes are TRBV7-9 and TRBJ1-1. The CDR3 runs to 13 residues. Germline CDR1 reads SEHNR; CDR2 reads FQNEAQ (reference sequence). The CDR3 region is CASSLASEAEAFF.

The chain joins TRBV5-1 to TRBJ2-7; checking the TCRdb D call of TRBD1 is not possible without DNA. The CDR3 runs to 19 residues. Germline values: CDR1 SGHRS, CDR2 YFSETQ. The CDR3 region is CASSFPRDPNPNYSYEQYF.

The V and J genes are TRBV18 and TRBJ2-7; TCRdb picks TRBD1, but there is no DNA to check that call. Per the germline V gene, CDR1 is KGHSH and CDR2 is LQKENI. The CDR3 length is 16 residues. The CDR3: CASSPGRPPRTYEQYF.

The chain links TRBV12-3 or TRBV12-4 to TRBJ2-2; TCRdb's D call of TRBD1 is untestable without DNA. The CDR3 has 18 residues. The chain's CDR3 is CASSLTTPANGGTGELFF.

The CDR3 spells CATRDKFNEQFF. The chain is built from TRBV2 and TRBJ2-1; without DNA, the TCRdb call of TRBD1 cannot be checked. Germline lookup yields CDR1 SNHLY and CDR2 FYNNEI. The CDR3 covers 12 residues.

CDR3 amino acids: CSARDLGTGYNSPLHF. The V call is TRBV20-1, the J call TRBJ1-6; without DNA, the TCRdb call of TRBD1 cannot be checked. The CDR3 sequence is 16 residues long. In germline, CDR1 is DFQATT, CDR2 SNEGSKA (reference sequence).